Listed below are T cell receptor beta chains from one sample, sequenced in a study of shared clonotypes between healthy human individuals. This table comes from immunoSEQ multiplex PCR, and its TCRdb copy is limited to in-frame clones, with some not included. The data show hundreds of thousands of clones, roughly 98% seen once. Sequencing used naive CD8+ T cells sorted from blood. The receptors stem from a man aged 25-45 years in good health. Both conserved end residues are trimmed from each CDR3. A D gene is named only where the DNA matches it firmly.

v_gene	j_gene	d_gene	CDR3aa
TRBV10-2	TRBJ2-2	-	ASSRTDNTGELF
TRBV25-1	TRBJ2-1	-	ASSLGNEQF
TRBV7-2	TRBJ2-5	TRBD2	ASRVAGEKETQY
TRBV28	TRBJ2-7	-	ASSSVVTYEQY
TRBV28	TRBJ2-7	-	ASSFSPGRAYEQY
TRBV19	TRBJ2-1	-	ASSISGPNEQF
TRBV5-1	TRBJ2-5	-	ASSSRGQAGETQY
TRBV7-2	TRBJ2-1	-	ASTQLASDYNEQF
TRBV5-1	TRBJ2-2	TRBD2	ATYGGLAGGPASGELF
TRBV15	TRBJ1-5	-	ATSRVGNQPQH
TRBV9	TRBJ1-2	-	ASSSGTGRSYGYT
TRBV7-9	TRBJ2-2	-	ASSLIGLHTGELF
TRBV4-1	TRBJ1-2	-	ASSQDNLGTLGGYGYT
TRBV27	TRBJ1-1	-	ASRRGGTEAF
TRBV5-4	TRBJ2-7	-	ASSLLGGEEQY
TRBV14	TRBJ2-7	TRBD1	ASSRQGVAYEQY
TRBV27	TRBJ2-5	TRBD1	ASRDRPQETQY
TRBV11-2	TRBJ2-7	TRBD2	ASSSWTSGSPYEQY
TRBV4-3	TRBJ2-1	TRBD2	ASSQEPAGALNEQF
TRBV10-3	TRBJ2-7	-	AISDGRGAYEQY
TRBV7-2	TRBJ2-5	-	ASSPGRGARETQY
TRBV9	TRBJ1-1	-	ASSAGQANTEAF
TRBV5-8	TRBJ1-2	-	ASSLFSGGAGYGYT
TRBV7-8	TRBJ2-5	-	ASSPTHGSQETQY
TRBV7-9	TRBJ1-5	-	ASSLGPKPQH
TRBV15	TRBJ2-7	-	ATSPGTLREQY
TRBV5-4	TRBJ2-5	-	ASSPGEGVFGETQY
TRBV7-9	TRBJ1-1	TRBD1	ASSSGQGQYTEAF
TRBV28	TRBJ2-3	-	ASSLGVGPREDTQY
TRBV9	TRBJ2-3	TRBD2	ASSLTWGGRDTDTQY
TRBV5-5	TRBJ2-7	-	ASSFSIHYEQY
TRBV7-9	TRBJ2-7	-	ASSLQESSYEQY
TRBV19	TRBJ2-5	TRBD1	ASSQQGPHRQY